This T cell receptor beta chain was captured in a study of molecular identifiers for immune sequencing clone quantification. Notes on the study in general: Clonotypes surpassing 20 RNA copies contained over 98% of effector molecules, versus under 1% in naive cells.

TCRdb used MiXCR to reprocess the PCR reads, holding one entry per CDR3 protein. This sample has about 510,000 distinct CDR3 sequences, with under 30% found just once. Germline V gene data show CDR1 as DFQATT and CDR2 as SNEGSKA (reference sequence). V trimming: 1 base; J trimming: 3 bases; junction bases outside the gene matches: 6. The CDR3 spans 17 residues. In the case of this clonotype: The antigen is undetermined.

The rearrangement uses TRBV20-1 and TRBJ2-3; 14 bases line up with TRBD2. The specimen was naive CD8+ T cells from blood, with Jurkat cell RNA spiked in. Subset reported: FACS-sorted CD8+CD4-CCR7+CD45RA+ naive T cells. The TCR originated in a human donor in good health. Some libraries in this study had Jurkat cell RNA spiked in. This chain's CDR3 is CSARGDGTSGGTDTQYF. The CDR3, as DNA: TGCAGTGCTAGAGGGGACGGGACTAGCGGGGGTACAGATACGCAGTATTTT.